This T cell receptor (beta chain) derives from a study of beta chain features in type 1 diabetes. Study-wide points: Significant though moderate, a shortening of TCRB CDR3s appeared in all four CD4+ subsets of Type 1 diabetes patients. PCR might preferentially amplify shorter templates, equally in patients and controls. Any HLA type influence on TCRB rearrangement was left unresolved here.

A word on this clone: The antigen remains undetermined.

Germline-derived CDR1 and CDR2 are MNHEY and SMNVEV (reference sequence). The length of the CDR3 is 16 residues. V lost 0 bases to trimming and J lost 2 bases, with 14 bases between them. Expressed TCRB transcripts were sequenced, since all the RNA that had been isolated was reverse transcribed. Regulatory, naive and central memory T cell samples averaged around 3.6 million reads. The data were produced by immunoSEQ multiplex PCR, yet TCRdb's version contains in-frame clones alone and is incomplete. The data contain around 650,000 clones, around an eighth of them singletons. The source of this sequence is a man aged 25 to 40 with type 1 diabetes. The V and J genes are TRBV27 and TRBJ2-7; D is undetermined. The material sequenced was naive CD4+ T cells from blood. CDR3 residues: CASSLSNLPRTYEQYF. The CDR3 region has the DNA TGTGCCAGCAGTTTATCGAACCTACCCCGTACCTACGAGCAGTACTTC.